The clone carrying this T cell receptor (beta chain) was seen more than once but under ten times. This specimen comes from a study of blood T cells in healthy people across ages. Looked up from germline, CDR1 is SGHTA and CDR2 is FQGNSA. V shed 7 bases, J shed 9 bases, and the junction held 15 bases outside the gene matches. The CDR3 extends over 16 amino acids. Total RNA amounts of at least 5 micrograms were extracted per sample. A second PCR, run for about 7 to 11 cycles, used a sample-barcoded 5' primer plus a J-beta primer mix. TCRdb redid the calling of the 5' RACE reads with MiXCR, one entry per CDR3 protein. Among around 1.7 million distinct CDR3 sequences listed, approximately 30% were seen once.

The sample comprised blood. The chain is built from TRBV7-2 and TRBJ2-1; 10 bases are a match to TRBD2. This sequence originates from a woman under 40 in good health. The chain's CDR3 is CASTLGLAVLWGEQFF. The CDR3 DNA reads as TGTGCCAGCACCCTCGGACTAGCGGTTTTGTGGGGTGAGCAGTTCTTC.